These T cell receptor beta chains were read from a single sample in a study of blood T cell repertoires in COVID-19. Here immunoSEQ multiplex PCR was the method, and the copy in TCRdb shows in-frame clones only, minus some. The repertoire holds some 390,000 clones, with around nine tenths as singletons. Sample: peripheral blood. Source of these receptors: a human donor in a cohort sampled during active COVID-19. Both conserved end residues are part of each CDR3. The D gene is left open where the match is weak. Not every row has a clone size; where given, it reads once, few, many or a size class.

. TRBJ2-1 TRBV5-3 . TGTGCCAGAAGCTTGACAGCACTTTTGTACAATGAGCAGTTCTTC CARSLTALLYNEQFF
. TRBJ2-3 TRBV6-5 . TGTGCCAGCAGTTACAGTCTGGCGGCGGCTACAGATACGCAGTATTTT CASSYSLAAATDTQYF
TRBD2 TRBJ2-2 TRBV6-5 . TGTGCCAGCAGTTCTGGCGGGGGGGAAAACACCGGGGAGCTGTTTTTT CASSSGGGENTGELFF
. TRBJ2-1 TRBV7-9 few TGTGCCAGCAGCTTAGATAGGGGTAGCGGCAGCTACAATGAGCAGTTCTTC CASSLDRGSGSYNEQFF
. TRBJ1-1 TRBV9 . TGTGCCAGCAGCGTAGACTTTAACACTGAAGCTTTCTTT CASSVDFNTEAFF
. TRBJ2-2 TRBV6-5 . TGTGCCAGCAGTTACGATAGGCGGGGGAACACCGGGGAGCTGTTTTTT CASSYDRRGNTGELFF
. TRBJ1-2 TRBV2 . TGTGCCAGCTCACAGTACTATGGCTACACCTTC CASSQYYGYTF
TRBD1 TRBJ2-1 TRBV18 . TGTGCCAGCTCAGGGACAGACCCTCGGGAGCAGTTCTTC CASSGTDPREQFF
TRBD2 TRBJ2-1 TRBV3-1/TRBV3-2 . TGTGCCAGCAGCTCTAACGCGGGAGGAGGCTACAATGAGCAGTTCTTC CASSSNAGGGYNEQFF
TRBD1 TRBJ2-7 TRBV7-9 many TGTGCCAGCAGCTGGGACAGAGGGTCCTACGAGCAGTACTTC CASSWDRGSYEQYF
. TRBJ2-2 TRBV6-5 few TGTGCCAGCACAGGTTCCGACCCCGGTTGGGAGCTGTTTTTT CASTGSDPGWELFF
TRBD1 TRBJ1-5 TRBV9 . TGTGCCAGCAGTACAAGGGGGCAGGATCAGCCCCAGCATTTT CASSTRGQDQPQHF
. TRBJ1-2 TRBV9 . TGTGCCAGCAGCCACAGCACAGCCGGACAGACCGATAACTATGGCTACACCTTC CASSHSTAGQTDNYGYTF
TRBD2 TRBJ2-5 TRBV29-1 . TGCAGCGTCACTAGCGGAGGGGGAGAGACCCAGTACTTC CSVTSGGGETQYF
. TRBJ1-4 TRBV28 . TGTGCCAGCAGTTTACCCGGGCAGGGTGAAAAACTGTTTTTT CASSLPGQGEKLFF
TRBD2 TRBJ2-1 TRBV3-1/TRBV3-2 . TGTGCCAGCAGCCAAGTGTGGGGCGGGAGGGCCGTAAATGAGCAGTTCTTC CASSQVWGGRAVNEQFF
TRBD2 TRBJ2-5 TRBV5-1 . TGCGCCAGCAGCTTGGGAGCTAGCGGGGGGCTAGGATTAGAGACCCAGTACTTC CASSLGASGGLGLETQYF
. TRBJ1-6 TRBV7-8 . TGTGCCAGCAGCTTAGTATTTCGGGGATCGCCCCTCCACTTT CASSLVFRGSPLHF
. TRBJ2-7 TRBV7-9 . TGTGCCAGCAGCCCCGACAGTAACGAGCAGTACTTC CASSPDSNEQYF
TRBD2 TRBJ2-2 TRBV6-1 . TGTGCCAGCAGTGAAGGGACTAGCACCGGGGAGCTGTTTTTT CASSEGTSTGELFF
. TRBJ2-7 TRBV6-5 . TGTGCCAGCAGTTACTCGGTGGGACTCAGGTCCTACGAGCAGTACTTC CASSYSVGLRSYEQYF
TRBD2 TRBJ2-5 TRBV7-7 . TGTGCCAGCAGCTTACGAGGGACTAGCGGGAGGAGGCAGACCCAGTACTTC CASSLRGTSGRRQTQYF
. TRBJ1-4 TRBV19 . TGTGCCAGTAGTATACAAACAACTAATGAAAAACTGTTTTTT CASSIQTTNEKLFF
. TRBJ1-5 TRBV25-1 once TGTGCCAGCAGTGGGACTTATAGCAATCAGCCCCAGCATTTT CASSGTYSNQPQHF
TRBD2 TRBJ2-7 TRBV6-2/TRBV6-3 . TGTGCCAGCAGCCCGGGACTAGCGGGAGTTGGAACGATCGAGCAGTACTTC CASSPGLAGVGTIEQYF
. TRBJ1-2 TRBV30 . TGTGCCTGGACATTCCAGGGAGGCGGCTACACCTTC CAWTFQGGGYTF
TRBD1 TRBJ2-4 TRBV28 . TGTGCCAGCACCGGCGCAGGGGGCGCCATTCAGTACTTC CASTGAGGAIQYF
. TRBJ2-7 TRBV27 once TGTGCCAGCAGTTTGTTTGGAGAAGGAGTGCGCGACGAGCAGTACTTC CASSLFGEGVRDEQYF
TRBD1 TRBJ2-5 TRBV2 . TGTGCCAGCAGTCCGCTCATCCGGGACAGCCCCCACCAAGAGACCCAGTACTTC CASSPLIRDSPHQETQYF
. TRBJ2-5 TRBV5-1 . TGCGCCAGCAGCTTGAACGTCAGGGATGAGACCCAGTACTTC CASSLNVRDETQYF
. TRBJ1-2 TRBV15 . TGTGCCACCAGCAGAGATCTTCCTAACTATGGCTACACCTTC CATSRDLPNYGYTF
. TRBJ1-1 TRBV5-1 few TGCGCCAGCAGCAAGACGGGATGGAACACTGAAGCTTTCTTT CASSKTGWNTEAFF
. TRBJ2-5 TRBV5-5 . TGTGCCAGCAGCTTGCCAGGGCAAGAGACCCAGTACTTC CASSLPGQETQYF
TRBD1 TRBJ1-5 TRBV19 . TGTGCCAGTAGTAAGGGGACAGGGCGCAATCAGCCCCAGCATTTT CASSKGTGRNQPQHF
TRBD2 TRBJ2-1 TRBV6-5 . TGTGCCAGCATTGGGGGACTAGAGGTCTATGAGCAGTTCTTC CASIGGLEVYEQFF